The rows below give T cell receptor beta chains drawn from one sample of a study of cytomegalovirus exposure and HLA in healthy donors. The method was immunoSEQ multiplex PCR; TCRdb's version includes in-frame clones alone and lacks a portion of them. Among more than 20,000 clones, around 97% were seen once, and the ten largest hold roughly a tenth. Input material: PBMCs. These receptors all come from a man aged 25 to 45 in good health and CMV-seropositive. CDR3s include the opening cysteine and the closing phenylalanine or tryptophan. A D gene is named only where the DNA matches it firmly. Not all rows give a size; the values are once, few, many and, for expanded clones, a class.

cdr3_aa: CASSPQPGVTQYF
cdr3_nt: TGTGCTAGCAGCCCACAACCAGGGGTGACGCAGTATTTT
d_call: NA
j_call: TRBJ2-3
clone_size: NA
v_call: TRBV7-7

cdr3_aa: CATSREGRGTASNYGYTF
cdr3_nt: TGTGCCACCAGCAGAGAGGGTAGGGGGACAGCAAGTAACTATGGCTACACCTTC
d_call: TRBD1
j_call: TRBJ1-2
clone_size: once
v_call: TRBV15

cdr3_aa: CAWGLLYNGYTF
cdr3_nt: TGTGCCTGGGGCCTCCTGTATAATGGCTACACCTTC
d_call: NA
j_call: TRBJ1-2
clone_size: NA
v_call: TRBV30

cdr3_aa: CASREVNGYTF
cdr3_nt: TGTGCCAGTAGGGAGGTGAATGGCTACACCTTC
d_call: NA
j_call: TRBJ1-2
clone_size: NA
v_call: TRBV2

cdr3_aa: CASSLQGTNEKLFF
cdr3_nt: TGTGCCAGCAGTTTACAGGGGACTAATGAAAAACTGTTTTTT
d_call: NA
j_call: TRBJ1-4
clone_size: NA
v_call: TRBV27

cdr3_aa: CASSMVGGTQYF
cdr3_nt: TGTGCCAGTAGTATGGTAGGAGGGACCCAGTACTTC
d_call: NA
j_call: TRBJ2-5
clone_size: NA
v_call: TRBV19

cdr3_aa: CASSLEGRLRQETQYF
cdr3_nt: TGCGCCAGCAGCTTGGAAGGCAGACTTCGCCAAGAGACCCAGTACTTC
d_call: NA
j_call: TRBJ2-5
clone_size: NA
v_call: TRBV5-1

cdr3_aa: CASTAVTVFNYEQYF
cdr3_nt: TGTGCCAGCACCGCGGTGACAGTCTTCAACTACGAGCAGTACTTC
d_call: NA
j_call: TRBJ2-7
clone_size: NA
v_call: TRBV28

cdr3_aa: CASILGAASGRREQFF
cdr3_nt: TGTGCCAGCATCCTAGGGGCGGCTAGCGGGCGTCGGGAGCAGTTCTTC
d_call: TRBD2
j_call: TRBJ2-1
clone_size: NA
v_call: TRBV7-8

cdr3_aa: CAISLSSGGGSEQYF
cdr3_nt: TGTGCCATCAGTCTTTCTAGCGGGGGAGGTAGCGAGCAGTACTTC
d_call: TRBD2
j_call: TRBJ2-7
clone_size: NA
v_call: TRBV10-3

cdr3_aa: CASRHPSADTQYF
cdr3_nt: TGTGCCAGCAGGCACCCCTCAGCGGATACGCAGTATTTT
d_call: NA
j_call: TRBJ2-3
clone_size: NA
v_call: TRBV7-9

cdr3_aa: CASSLSSGRAYEQYF
cdr3_nt: TGTGCCAGCAGTTTGAGTAGCGGGAGGGCCTACGAGCAGTACTTC
d_call: TRBD2
j_call: TRBJ2-7
clone_size: NA
v_call: TRBV28

cdr3_aa: CASSLGGLVSYEQYF
cdr3_nt: TGTGCCAGCAGCTTGGGGGGACTAGTTTCCTACGAGCAGTACTTC
d_call: TRBD2
j_call: TRBJ2-7
clone_size: NA
v_call: TRBV5-4

cdr3_aa: CASSDRISGANVLTF
cdr3_nt: TGTGCCAGCTCAGACAGAATCTCTGGGGCCAACGTCCTGACTTTC
d_call: NA
j_call: TRBJ2-6
clone_size: NA
v_call: TRBV18

cdr3_aa: CASSLRAGPLNTEAFF
cdr3_nt: TGTGCCAGCAGTTTACGGGCGGGGCCCTTGAACACTGAAGCTTTCTTT
d_call: NA
j_call: TRBJ1-1
clone_size: NA
v_call: TRBV28

cdr3_aa: CASSLNGVDYGYTF
cdr3_nt: TGTGCCAGCAGCTTAAACGGGGTAGACTATGGCTACACCTTC
d_call: NA
j_call: TRBJ1-2
clone_size: once
v_call: TRBV7-9

cdr3_aa: CASSFFQGNTEAFF
cdr3_nt: TGTGCCAGCAGTTTTTTTCAGGGGAACACTGAAGCTTTCTTT
d_call: NA
j_call: TRBJ1-1
clone_size: medium-sized
v_call: TRBV27

cdr3_aa: CASSFGGRVDEQFF
cdr3_nt: TGCGCCAGCAGCTTCGGCGGGAGGGTTGATGAGCAGTTCTTC
d_call: TRBD2
j_call: TRBJ2-1
clone_size: NA
v_call: TRBV5-1

cdr3_aa: CASSPLWGLAYNEQFF
cdr3_nt: TGTGCCAGCAGCCCCCTCTGGGGTCTAGCATACAATGAGCAGTTCTTC
d_call: NA
j_call: TRBJ2-1
clone_size: NA
v_call: TRBV11-2

cdr3_aa: CASSLGTGENTGELFF
cdr3_nt: TGCGCCAGCAGCTTGGGGACAGGAGAAAACACCGGGGAGCTGTTTTTT
d_call: TRBD1
j_call: TRBJ2-2
clone_size: NA
v_call: TRBV5-1

cdr3_aa: CASRDLSGIAERSYEQYF
cdr3_nt: TGTGCCAGCAGGGATCTTAGCGGGATCGCCGAGCGGTCCTACGAGCAGTACTTC
d_call: TRBD2
j_call: TRBJ2-7
clone_size: NA
v_call: TRBV28

cdr3_aa: CAISEHATAEQFF
cdr3_nt: TGTGCCATCAGTGAGCACGCTACAGCAGAGCAGTTCTTC
d_call: NA
j_call: TRBJ2-1
clone_size: NA
v_call: TRBV10-3

cdr3_aa: CASSDMTEAFF
cdr3_nt: TGTGCCAGCAGTGACATGACTGAAGCTTTCTTT
d_call: NA
j_call: TRBJ1-1
clone_size: NA
v_call: TRBV2

cdr3_aa: CASSLNRGNEKLFF
cdr3_nt: TGTGCCAGCAGCTTAAACAGGGGGAATGAAAAACTGTTTTTT
d_call: TRBD1
j_call: TRBJ1-4
clone_size: once
v_call: TRBV7-9

cdr3_aa: CASSSGDPSTDTQYF
cdr3_nt: TGCGCCAGCAGCTCGGGGGACCCCAGCACAGATACGCAGTATTTT
d_call: NA
j_call: TRBJ2-3
clone_size: NA
v_call: TRBV5-1

cdr3_aa: CASSVLGTSGSETQYF
cdr3_nt: TGTGCCAGCAGCGTCCTTGGGACTAGCGGGAGTGAGACCCAGTACTTC
d_call: TRBD2
j_call: TRBJ2-5
clone_size: NA
v_call: TRBV9

cdr3_aa: CASSTVPGSGEQYF
cdr3_nt: TGTGCCAGCAGCACCGTCCCCGGGTCAGGGGAGCAGTACTTC
d_call: NA
j_call: TRBJ2-7
clone_size: NA
v_call: TRBV11-2

cdr3_aa: CAWKLAGGRAGELFF
cdr3_nt: TGTGCCTGGAAACTAGCGGGAGGTAGGGCCGGGGAGCTGTTTTTT
d_call: TRBD2
j_call: TRBJ2-2
clone_size: NA
v_call: TRBV30

cdr3_aa: CASSEAHPTTYEQYF
cdr3_nt: TGTGCCAGCAGTGAAGCGCATCCCACAACCTACGAGCAGTACTTC
d_call: NA
j_call: TRBJ2-7
clone_size: NA
v_call: TRBV6-1

cdr3_aa: CASSNCGSNQPQHF
cdr3_nt: TGCGCCAGCAGCAACTGTGGTAGCAATCAGCCCCAGCATTTT
d_call: NA
j_call: TRBJ1-5
clone_size: NA
v_call: TRBV23-1

cdr3_aa: CASKGLAGSSTDTQYF
cdr3_nt: TGCGCCAGCAAAGGGCTAGCAGGCTCTAGCACAGATACGCAGTATTTT
d_call: NA
j_call: TRBJ2-3
clone_size: NA
v_call: TRBV5-1

cdr3_aa: CASSWGGQVEGYTF
cdr3_nt: TGCGCCAGCAGCTGGGGTGGACAGGTTGAAGGCTACACCTTC
d_call: TRBD1
j_call: TRBJ1-2
clone_size: NA
v_call: TRBV5-1

cdr3_aa: CASSFAEHTDTQYF
cdr3_nt: TGTGCCAGCAGCTTTGCGGAGCACACAGATACGCAGTATTTT
d_call: NA
j_call: TRBJ2-3
clone_size: NA
v_call: TRBV5-4

cdr3_aa: CASSYSRSNNEKLFF
cdr3_nt: TGTGCCAGCAGTTACTCGAGGTCTAACAATGAAAAACTGTTTTTT
d_call: NA
j_call: TRBJ1-4
clone_size: once
v_call: TRBV6-6

cdr3_aa: CASSGGQGIGDTQYF
cdr3_nt: TGTGCCAGCAGTGGCGGACAGGGGATCGGAGATACGCAGTATTTT
d_call: TRBD1
j_call: TRBJ2-3
clone_size: NA
v_call: TRBV6-4

cdr3_aa: CASGRDRGLNEQFF
cdr3_nt: TGTGCCAGCGGGCGGGACAGGGGGCTAAATGAGCAGTTCTTC
d_call: TRBD1
j_call: TRBJ2-1
clone_size: NA
v_call: TRBV6-5

cdr3_aa: CASNRDSRSNQPQHF
cdr3_nt: TGTGCCAGCAACCGGGACAGCCGTAGCAATCAGCCCCAGCATTTT
d_call: TRBD1
j_call: TRBJ1-5
clone_size: NA
v_call: TRBV7-2

cdr3_aa: CASSQKGAGSYEQYF
cdr3_nt: TGTGCCAGCAGTCAAAAAGGGGCGGGATCCTACGAGCAGTACTTC
d_call: NA
j_call: TRBJ2-7
clone_size: NA
v_call: TRBV6-5

cdr3_aa: CASSLTPGGPLSYNEQFF
cdr3_nt: TGTGCCAGCAGCTTAACGCCGGGAGGGCCCCTTTCCTACAATGAGCAGTTCTTC
d_call: TRBD2
j_call: TRBJ2-1
clone_size: NA
v_call: TRBV7-3

cdr3_aa: CASSEDTHTQYF
cdr3_nt: TGTGCCAGCAGTGAAGACACACATACGCAGTATTTT
d_call: NA
j_call: TRBJ2-3
clone_size: NA
v_call: TRBV6-1

cdr3_aa: CASSWKREGQEQFF
cdr3_nt: TGTGCCAGCAGTTGGAAGCGGGAGGGCCAAGAGCAGTTCTTC
d_call: TRBD2
j_call: TRBJ2-1
clone_size: NA
v_call: TRBV6-5

cdr3_aa: CASSQGIGGGETQYF
cdr3_nt: TGCGCCAGCAGCCAAGGGATCGGGGGGGGAGAGACCCAGTACTTC
d_call: TRBD2
j_call: TRBJ2-5
clone_size: once
v_call: TRBV4-3

cdr3_aa: CATSRAGTGSEQFF
cdr3_nt: TGTGCCACCAGCAGAGCGGGGACAGGGAGTGAGCAGTTCTTC
d_call: TRBD1
j_call: TRBJ2-1
clone_size: once
v_call: TRBV15

cdr3_aa: CSVEGRTRVNEQFF
cdr3_nt: TGCAGCGTTGAAGGACGGACTAGAGTAAATGAGCAGTTCTTC
d_call: TRBD2
j_call: TRBJ2-1
clone_size: NA
v_call: TRBV29-1

cdr3_aa: CAWTSTVNTPGDTEAFF
cdr3_nt: TGTGCCTGGACCAGCACCGTCAATACTCCGGGGGACACTGAAGCTTTCTTT
d_call: NA
j_call: TRBJ1-1
clone_size: NA
v_call: TRBV30

cdr3_aa: CAWSPRQASEAFF
cdr3_nt: TGTGCCTGGAGTCCTCGGCAGGCGTCTGAAGCTTTCTTT
d_call: NA
j_call: TRBJ1-1
clone_size: NA
v_call: TRBV30

cdr3_aa: CASTEMGSSYNEQFF
cdr3_nt: TGTGCCAGCACCGAAATGGGGAGCTCCTACAATGAGCAGTTCTTC
d_call: NA
j_call: TRBJ2-1
clone_size: NA
v_call: TRBV7-9

cdr3_aa: CASIPTRQGRYNEQFF
cdr3_nt: TGTGCCAGCATCCCCACTCGACAGGGCCGCTACAATGAGCAGTTCTTC
d_call: TRBD1
j_call: TRBJ2-1
clone_size: NA
v_call: TRBV7-8

cdr3_aa: CASGAEGRWEKLFF
cdr3_nt: TGTGCCAGCGGGGCGGAGGGGCGTTGGGAAAAACTGTTTTTT
d_call: NA
j_call: TRBJ1-4
clone_size: NA
v_call: TRBV2

cdr3_aa: CASSQGLGAGSFIRETQYF
cdr3_nt: TGTGCCAGCAGCCAAGGGCTTGGGGCGGGGAGCTTTATCAGGGAGACCCAGTACTTC
d_call: NA
j_call: TRBJ2-5
clone_size: NA
v_call: TRBV4-2

cdr3_aa: CASSPGTFGSGNTIYF
cdr3_nt: TGTGCCAGCAGCCCTGGGACATTTGGCTCTGGAAACACCATATATTTT
d_call: NA
j_call: TRBJ1-3
clone_size: NA
v_call: TRBV28

cdr3_aa: CASSAGTGAFETQYF
cdr3_nt: TGTGCCAGCAGCGCTGGAACAGGGGCCTTTGAGACCCAGTACTTC
d_call: TRBD1
j_call: TRBJ2-5
clone_size: NA
v_call: TRBV11-3

cdr3_aa: CASKEGQGSEQYF
cdr3_nt: TGCGCCAGCAAGGAAGGACAGGGTTCCGAGCAGTACTTC
d_call: TRBD1
j_call: TRBJ2-7
clone_size: NA
v_call: TRBV5-1

cdr3_aa: CAWSGQGYGPQHF
cdr3_nt: TGTGCCTGGAGTGGACAGGGGTATGGGCCCCAGCATTTT
d_call: TRBD1
j_call: TRBJ1-5
clone_size: NA
v_call: TRBV30

cdr3_aa: CASSGTGREKLFF
cdr3_nt: TGTGCCAGTTCCGGGACAGGGAGGGAAAAACTGTTTTTT
d_call: TRBD1
j_call: TRBJ1-4
clone_size: NA
v_call: TRBV18

cdr3_aa: CASSAGPLETQYF
cdr3_nt: TGCGCCAGCAGCGCAGGGCCTTTAGAGACCCAGTACTTC
d_call: NA
j_call: TRBJ2-5
clone_size: NA
v_call: TRBV5-1

cdr3_aa: CASSLSLRAAQYF
cdr3_nt: TGTGCCAGCAGTTTGTCGTTAAGAGCGGCCCAGTACTTC
d_call: NA
j_call: TRBJ2-5
clone_size: NA
v_call: TRBV27